The 19 T cell receptor beta chains in this list originate from one sample, sequenced in a study of cytomegalovirus exposure and HLA in healthy donors. The PCR contained 60 Vbeta and 13 Jbeta primers. This table comes from immunoSEQ multiplex PCR, and its TCRdb copy is limited to in-frame clones, with some not included. The data contain 45,000 to 60,000 clones, about 72% of them singletons. The sample was PBMCs. These receptors were obtained from a young man in good health and CMV-seronegative.

This chain joins TRBV6-5 and TRBJ2-7, with 8 bases identical to TRBD2. The germline CDR1 and CDR2 sequences are MNHEY and SVGAGI. V was pared by 2 bases and J by 2 bases, with 8 bases of the junction left unmatched. The CDR3 sequence is 16 residues long. The CDR3 DNA is TGTGCCAGCAGTTACACTGGACTAGCCGGGGCCTACGAGCAGTACTTC. Amino acid sequence: CASSYTGLAGAYEQYF.

This sequence joins TRBV7-9 and TRBJ2-3; 10 bases align to TRBD1. V was clipped by 3 bases and J by 4 bases; unmatched bases: 4. From germline, CDR1 is SEHNR and CDR2 FQNEAQ (reference sequence). This CDR3 spans 15 amino acids. CDR3 sequence (DNA): TGTGCCAGCAGCTTGACAGGGGGCGGGGCAGATACGCAGTATTTT. This translates into CASSLTGGGADTQYF.

CDR3 in amino acids: CASSYDGFQPQHF. The CDR3 DNA reads as TGTGCCAGCAGTTATGACGGGTTTCAGCCCCAGCATTTT. V usage is TRBV6-5 and J usage is TRBJ1-5; D gene unclear. The V end lost 3 bases, the J end lost 6 bases, and 9 bases lay between the germline ends. Germline assignment: CDR1 MNHEY and CDR2 SVGAGI. This CDR3 region has 13 residues.

The chain combines TRBV27 with TRBJ1-2, with 8 bases lining up with TRBD1. Looked up from germline, CDR1 is MNHEY and CDR2 is SMNVEV (reference sequence). J gave up 8 bases and V 6 bases, and 8 bases lay outside the gene matches. The CDR3 consists of 13 residues. The CDR3: CASRGTGAVGYTF. The CDR3 nucleotides are TGTGCCAGCAGGGGGACAGGAGCAGTCGGCTACACCTTC.

The V call is TRBV5-1, the J call TRBJ2-7, with D perhaps TRBD1 (8 bases). Trimming removed 4 bases from V and 0 bases from J, with 17 bases in between. This CDR3 is 16 amino acids long. In germline, CDR1 is SGHRS, CDR2 YFSETQ. The CDR3 bases are TGCGCCAGCAGCAGCCTACAGGGGGGGAGCTCCTACGAGCAGTACTTC. It codes for CASSSLQGGSSYEQYF.

V usage is TRBV19 and J usage is TRBJ2-5, with D tentatively TRBD2 (6 bases). This CDR3 contains 14 residues. The V and J ends lost 6 bases and 4 bases respectively, with 15 bases between them. The germline V gene has CDR1 LNHDA and CDR2 SQIVND (reference sequence). CDR3 amino acids: CASRGLPQGETQYF. CDR3 sequence (DNA): TGTGCCAGTAGGGGACTCCCTCAGGGAGAGACCCAGTACTTC.

V gene TRBV6-1 combines with J gene TRBJ2-5; D ambiguous. The J call may be mistaken, given a closer DNA end match to TRBJ2-7. Germline loops: CDR1 MNHNS, CDR2 SASEGT. The CDR3 extends over 11 amino acids. CDR3 in amino acids: CASSERSEQYF. The CDR3 nucleotides read TGTGCCAGCAGTGAAAGAAGCGAGCAGTACTTC.

This clone came up once. This sequence joins TRBV2 and TRBJ1-5; the D is unclear. The CDR3 is 15 amino acids. The germline gives CDR1 SNHLY, CDR2 FYNNEI. V was cut by 6 bases and J by 0 bases, with 12 bases left in between. The CDR3 loop is CASRPTKYSNQPQHF. The CDR3 coding sequence is TGTGCCAGCAGACCGACTAAATATAGCAATCAGCCCCAGCATTTT.

This clone was seen a few times. The rearrangement uses TRBV14 and TRBJ1-1, with D possibly matching TRBD1 (6 bases). Trimming cost V 3 bases and J 0 bases, with 8 bases left between them. CDR3 length equals 14 residues. Germline V gene lookup returns CDR1 SGHDN and CDR2 FVKESK. Here the CDR3 DNA reads TGTGCCAGCAGCCAGGACAGCATGAACACTGAAGCTTTCTTT. Encoded protein: CASSQDSMNTEAFF.

The genes are TRBV2 and TRBJ2-7; 7 nucleotides align to TRBD2. This CDR3 spans 15 amino acids. The junction had 4 bases not matched to a gene; V was cut back by 2 bases and J by 0 bases. CDR1 and CDR2 from the germline V gene are SNHLY and FYNNEI. The CDR3 DNA reads TGTGCCAGCAGTGAATGGGAGGGAGGCTCCTACGAGCAGTACTTC. It codes for CASSEWEGGSYEQYF.

The CDR3 loop is CASSLEGQGLTEAFF. The CDR3, as DNA: TGCGCCAGCAGCTTGGAAGGGCAGGGGCTTACTGAAGCTTTCTTT. The genes are TRBV5-1 and TRBJ1-1, with a weak D call TRBD1 (6 bases). Germline CDR1 and CDR2: SGHRS and YFSETQ. There are 15 residues in the CDR3. V gave up 0 bases and J gave up 5 bases, with 14 bases separating them.

The chain recombines TRBV6-5 with TRBJ2-2, with 9 bases aligning to TRBD1. Germline V lookup: CDR1 MNHEY, CDR2 SVGAGI. J gave up 6 bases and V 5 bases, and 7 bases lay outside the gene matches. This CDR3 is built from 15 residues. The CDR3 is CASSRGQGRAGELFF. CDR3 in DNA: TGTGCCAGCAGTCGGGGACAGGGTCGCGCCGGGGAGCTGTTTTTT.

This clone has just one count. V usage is TRBV19 and J usage is TRBJ1-2; D possibly corresponds to TRBD1 (5 bases). The CDR3 runs to 18 residues. V lost 5 bases and J 6 bases, leaving 28 bases between the germline ends. CDR1 is LNHDA, CDR2 SQIVND, per germline (reference sequence). The CDR3 sequence: CASSPGGVLTLLSDGYTF. The CDR3 DNA reads TGTGCCAGTAGTCCCGGGGGGGTTTTAACCCTTCTATCGGATGGCTACACCTTC.

The J gene is TRBJ2-1, the V gene TRBV6-1; 8 bases map to TRBD2. This CDR3 has 15 residues. V lost 0 bases to trimming and J lost 7 bases; unmatched junction nucleotides: 5. In germline, CDR1 is MNHNS, CDR2 SASEGT. The CDR3 is CASSEAWASGNEQFF. The CDR3 DNA sequence: TGTGCCAGCAGTGAAGCATGGGCTAGCGGGAATGAGCAGTTCTTC.

V usage is TRBV5-6 and J usage is TRBJ2-7; TRBD1 agrees at 8 bases. The CDR3 sequence is 14 residues long. Germline loops: CDR1 SGHDT, CDR2 YYEEEE. V was clipped by 3 bases and J by 3 bases; unmatched bases: 5. The CDR3 spells CASSYGTGRYEQYF. The DNA of the CDR3 is TGTGCCAGCAGCTACGGGACAGGACGCTACGAGCAGTACTTC.

The chain uses TRBV29-1 and TRBJ2-7; tentative D call: TRBD2 (5 bases). The CDR3 has 13 residues. V shed 4 bases and J shed 4 bases, with 14 bases lying between them. The germline CDR1 and CDR2 sequences are SQVTM and ANQGSEA. CDR3 amino acids: CSVVGARPYEQYF. The CDR3, as DNA: TGCAGCGTTGTGGGAGCGCGCCCTTACGAGCAGTACTTC.

This clone was counted only a few times. The rearrangement links TRBV27 to TRBJ2-3; D unresolved. V lost 3 bases, J lost 0 bases, and 10 bases lay in between. CDR1 is MNHEY, CDR2 SMNVEV, per germline (reference sequence). This CDR3 has 15 residues. Here the CDR3 reads CASSFVAASTDTQYF. The DNA for the CDR3 is TGTGCCAGCAGTTTCGTGGCGGCTAGCACAGATACGCAGTATTTT.

The count of this clone is one. This chain uses TRBV27 with TRBJ1-5; 8 bases are a match to TRBD1. Germline CDR1 and CDR2: MNHEY and SMNVEV (reference sequence). The CDR3 consists of 14 residues. The J segment lost 5 bases and the V segment lost 7 bases, leaving 7 bases of the junction unmatched. The CDR3: CASKQQGGDQPQHF. CDR3 bases: TGTGCCAGCAAACAACAGGGGGGCGATCAGCCCCAGCATTTT.

This chain joins TRBV5-1 and TRBJ2-7; D is perhaps TRBD1 (6 bases). V was shortened by 5 bases and J by 0 bases, with 12 bases between the two germline ends. Looked up from germline, CDR1 is SGHRS and CDR2 is YFSETQ. The CDR3 loop spans 14 amino acids. CDR3 loop: CASSKGVTSYEQYF. The CDR3 region has the DNA TGCGCCAGCAGTAAGGGGGTGACCTCCTACGAGCAGTACTTC.